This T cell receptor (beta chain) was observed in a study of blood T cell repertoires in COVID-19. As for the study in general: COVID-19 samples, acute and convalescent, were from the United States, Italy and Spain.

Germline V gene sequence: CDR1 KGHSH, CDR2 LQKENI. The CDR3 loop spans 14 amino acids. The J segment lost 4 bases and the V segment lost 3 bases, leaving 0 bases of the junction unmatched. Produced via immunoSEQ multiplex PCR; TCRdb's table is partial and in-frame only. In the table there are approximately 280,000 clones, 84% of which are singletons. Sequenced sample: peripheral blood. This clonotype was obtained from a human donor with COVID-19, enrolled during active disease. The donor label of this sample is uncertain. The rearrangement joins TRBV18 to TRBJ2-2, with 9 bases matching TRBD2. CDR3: CASSPTSGTGELFF. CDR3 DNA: TGTGCCAGCTCACCGACTAGCGGCACCGGGGAGCTGTTTTTT.